This note documents a single T cell receptor (beta chain) sequence. Antigen unknown. The assay was immunoSEQ multiplex PCR, and TCRdb's table has in-frame clones only and misses some. The repertoire holds more than 600,000 clones, with about 90% as singletons. These data come from a study of shared clonotypes between healthy human individuals. About the research overall: The people who gave samples were two women and three men aged 18 to 49.

Germline loops: CDR1 LGHNT, CDR2 FRNRAP. Trimming shortened V by 6 bases and J by 0 bases, and 13 bases separated the two germline ends. This CDR3 spans 15 amino acids. CD45RO-negative, CCR7-selected cells formed the naive CD8 fraction, which excluded terminally differentiated effector memory CD45RA+ cells. Study-wide points: Shared clonotypes: approximately 5% naive CD4, under 4% naive CD8, less than 2.5% memory CD4, under 0.5% memory CD8. Generation probability values for non-shared clonotypes were lower than those for clonotypes shared by all four donors.

This TCR was sampled from a man aged 30 to 39 in good health. The sample was naive CD8+ T cells sorted from blood. The genes are TRBV12-5 and TRBJ2-3; maybe TRBD1 (6 bases). CDR3 protein: CASGAGTPSTDTQYF. The CDR3 DNA follows: TGTGCTAGTGGCGCCGGGACACCTAGCACAGATACGCAGTATTTT.